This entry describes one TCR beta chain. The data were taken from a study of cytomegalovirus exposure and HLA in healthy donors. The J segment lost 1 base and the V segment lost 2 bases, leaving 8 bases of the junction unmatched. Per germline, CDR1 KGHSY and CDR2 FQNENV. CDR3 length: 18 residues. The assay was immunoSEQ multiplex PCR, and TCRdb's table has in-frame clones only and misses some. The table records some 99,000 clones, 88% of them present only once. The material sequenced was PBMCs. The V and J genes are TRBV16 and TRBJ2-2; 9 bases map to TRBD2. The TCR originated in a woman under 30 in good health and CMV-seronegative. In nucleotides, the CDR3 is TGTGCCAGCAGCCAAGCTAGCGGGGCCGGTCGGAACACCGGGGAGCTGTTTTTT. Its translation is CASSQASGAGRNTGELFF.